These 9 T cell receptor beta chains share one sample of origin, sequenced in a study of T cells in Graves' hyperthyroidism and ophthalmopathy (dated by TCRdb to about 2019). Libraries came from multiplex PCR. TCRdb records Illumina HiSeq 2000 as the sequencer. Amplification of TCR beta CDR3 regions was carried out from RNA transcripts. A first-round RT-PCR of the TCR CDR3 used the HTBI primer set with the Qiagen OneStep RT-PCR kit. The public reads were run again by TCRdb, first through fastp at Q25 and then through MiXCR, and only productive beta chains were kept. Rows merge per CDR3 protein into single entries with the most common DNA and genes. The sample table records about 720,000 distinct CDR3 sequences; roughly 17% of these occur just once. The ten largest clones take up around 8% of the sample. Material: blood. All receptors derive from a man younger than 30 with Graves' hyperthyroidism.

Ten or more counts support this clonotype. The V gene is TRBV24-1, the J gene TRBJ2-5; D may correspond to TRBD1 or TRBD2 (5 bases each). V was shortened by 1 base and J by 2 bases, with 10 bases between the two germline ends. The CDR3 length is 15 residues. Germline V gives CDR1 KGHDR, CDR2 SFDVKD. In DNA form, the CDR3 reads TGTGCCACCAGTGATTTCAGGGACCTACAAGAGACCCAGTACTTC. Translating gives CATSDFRDLQETQYF.

The chain employs TRBV4-1 and TRBJ1-1; TRBD1 aligns across 8 bases. Unmatched junction bases numbered 5, after V lost 1 base and J lost 4 bases. In germline, CDR1 is MGHRA, CDR2 YSYEKL. This CDR3 region has 15 residues. The CDR3 region has the DNA TGCGCCAGCAGCCAAGGGGACAGGCGGATCACTGAAGCTTTCTTT. It translates to CASSQGDRRITEAFF.

V gene TRBV2 combines with J gene TRBJ1-1; D gene uncertain. The CDR3 sequence is 13 residues long. Germline V gene lookup returns CDR1 SNHLY and CDR2 FYNNEI. V shed 6 bases and J shed 5 bases, with 13 bases lying between them. The CDR3 here is CASRGLLGTEAFF. CDR3 nucleotides: TGTGCCAGCAGAGGACTGTTGGGTACTGAAGCTTTCTTT.

In its sample, this clonotype was seen a few times. The CDR3, as DNA: TGTGCCAGCAGCTTAATAGCGGGAGGTGAGCAGTTCTTC. It translates to CASSLIAGGEQFF. The genes are TRBV7-3 and TRBJ2-1, with TRBD2 matching over 10 bases. This CDR3 region has 13 residues. Germline assignment: CDR1 SGHTA and CDR2 FQGTGA. The J segment lost 9 bases and the V segment lost 1 base, leaving 0 bases of the junction unmatched. Drawing the rest from reference TRBV7-3 and TRBJ2-1, the complete variable domain is GAGVSQTPSNKVTEKGKYVELRCDPISGHTALYWYRQSLGQGPEFLIYFQGTGAADDSGLPNDRFFAVRPEGSVSTLKIQRTERGDSAVYLCASSLIAGGEQFFGPGTRLTVL.

Ten or more counts support this clonotype. The chain has TRBV7-9 and TRBJ2-3, with D tentatively TRBD1 (5 bases). This CDR3 contains 11 residues. V lost 5 bases, J lost 9 bases, and 9 bases lay in between. Germline V gene data show CDR1 as SEHNR and CDR2 as FQNEAQ (reference sequence). The CDR3 region has the DNA TGTGCCAGCAGCGAAAAGGGGACGCAGTATTTT. Translation gives CASSEKGTQYF.

This clonotype came up many times. J is TRBJ2-7 and V is TRBV12-3 or TRBV12-4; possibly TRBD1 for D (6 bases). V lost 5 bases, J lost 5 bases, and 13 bases lay in between. CDR3 length: 13 amino acids. CDR3 coding DNA: TGTGCCAGCAGTGCCCGGGACACTAACGAGCAGTACTTC. Protein sequence: CASSARDTNEQYF.

With regard to this clonotype: This could be a read error, since a much larger clone is one nucleotide away. The chain links TRBV29-1 to TRBJ2-5, with D unresolved. CDR1 is SQVTM and CDR2 is ANQGSEA in the germline V gene. The CDR3 is 15 amino acids. The V end was cut by 7 bases, the J end by 1 base, with 19 bases between. CDR3 sequence: CSAPRLGIAQETQYF. Written as DNA, the CDR3 is TGCAGCGCCCCGCGGTTAGGGATAGCCCAAGAGACCCAGTACTTC.

The rearrangement joins TRBV10-3 to TRBJ2-3, with a possible D match to TRBD2 (8 bases). The CDR3 consists of 14 residues. Germline assignment: CDR1 ENHRY and CDR2 SYGVKD. The germline V and J ends were trimmed by 5 bases and 7 bases, with 16 bases remaining between them. The CDR3 loop reads CAISPGGTRHTQYF. DNA of the CDR3: TGTGCCATCAGTCCAGGGGGGACTAGACATACGCAGTATTTT.

This clonotype appeared many times. The chain joins TRBV7-8 to TRBJ1-5, with D possibly TRBD1 on 6 matching bases. The V end was cut by 2 bases, the J end by 6 bases, with 17 bases between. The CDR3 spans 16 residues. The V gene's germline CDR1 is SGHVS and CDR2 FQNEAQ. The CDR3 region is CASSLSGTRGGQPQHF. The CDR3 nucleotides are TGTGCCAGCAGCTTAAGCGGGACACGGGGGGGTCAGCCCCAGCATTTT.